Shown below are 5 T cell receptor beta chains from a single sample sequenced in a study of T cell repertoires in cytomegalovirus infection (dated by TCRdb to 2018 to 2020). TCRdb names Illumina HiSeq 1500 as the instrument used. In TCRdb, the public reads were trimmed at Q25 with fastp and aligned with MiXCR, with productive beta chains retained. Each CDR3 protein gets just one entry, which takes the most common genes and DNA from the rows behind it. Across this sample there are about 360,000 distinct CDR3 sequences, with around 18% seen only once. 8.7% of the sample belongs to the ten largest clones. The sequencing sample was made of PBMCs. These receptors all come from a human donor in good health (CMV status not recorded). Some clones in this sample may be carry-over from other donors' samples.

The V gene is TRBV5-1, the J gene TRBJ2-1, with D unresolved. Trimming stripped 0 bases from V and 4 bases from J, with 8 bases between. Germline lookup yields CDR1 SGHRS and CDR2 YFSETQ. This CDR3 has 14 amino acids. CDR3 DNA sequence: TGCGCCAGCAGCTTGGCGGCTGAATACAATGAGCAGTTCTTC. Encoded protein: CASSLAAEYNEQFF.

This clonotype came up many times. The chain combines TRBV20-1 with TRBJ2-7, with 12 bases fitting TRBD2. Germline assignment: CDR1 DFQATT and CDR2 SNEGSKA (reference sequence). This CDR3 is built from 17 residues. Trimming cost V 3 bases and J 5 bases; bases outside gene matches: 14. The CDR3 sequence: CSASLSTLAGGPNEQYF. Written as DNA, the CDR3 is TGCAGTGCTAGTTTATCGACGCTAGCGGGAGGGCCCAACGAGCAGTACTTC.

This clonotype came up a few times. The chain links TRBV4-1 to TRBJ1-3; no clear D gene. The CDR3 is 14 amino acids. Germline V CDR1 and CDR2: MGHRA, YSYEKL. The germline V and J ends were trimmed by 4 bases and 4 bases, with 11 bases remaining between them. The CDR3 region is CASSLGREGNTIYF. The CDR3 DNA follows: TGCGCCAGCAGCCTAGGAAGGGAAGGAAACACCATATATTTT.

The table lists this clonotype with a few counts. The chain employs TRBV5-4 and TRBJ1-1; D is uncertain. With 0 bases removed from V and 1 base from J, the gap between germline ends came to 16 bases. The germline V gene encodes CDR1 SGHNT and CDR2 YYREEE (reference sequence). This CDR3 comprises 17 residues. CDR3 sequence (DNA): TGTGCCAGCAGCTTGGGGGGTTTTTTAGGAGAGAACACTGAAGCTTTCTTT. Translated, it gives CASSLGGFLGENTEAFF.

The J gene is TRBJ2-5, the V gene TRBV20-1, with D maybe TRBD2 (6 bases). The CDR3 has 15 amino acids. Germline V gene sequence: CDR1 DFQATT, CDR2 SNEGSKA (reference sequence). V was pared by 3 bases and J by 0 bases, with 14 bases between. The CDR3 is CSASSPRDYQETQYF. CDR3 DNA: TGCAGTGCTAGTAGCCCCCGGGACTACCAAGAGACCCAGTACTTC.